This T cell receptor beta chain emerged from a study of T cell repertoires in cytomegalovirus infection. Whole-study context: The authors used CMV epitopes that were HLA-C-restricted (recently identified) and HLA-B-restricted (well studied). Public TCR beta signatures provided an indication of both CMV infection and a matching HLA type. Study-level results: Using cumulative public TCR beta family frequency, the authors identified those who carried CMV together with the relevant HLA. In two of eight donors, the top clonotype was HLA-C-restricted CMV-specific.

The V and J ends lost 2 bases and 6 bases respectively, with 8 bases between them. Per germline, CDR1 SEHNR and CDR2 FQNEAQ (reference sequence). CDR3 length: 13 amino acids. TCRdb fed the reads into MiXCR, producing one record per CDR3 protein. Among roughly 570,000 distinct CDR3 sequences listed, 40% were seen once. This clonotype was seen many times. No antigen is known for it. The V gene is TRBV7-9, the J gene TRBJ1-5; D may be TRBD1 (5 bases). This clonotype was obtained from a human donor in good health (CMV status not recorded). Some clones in this sample may be carry-over from other donors' samples. The sample here was cultured PBMCs, taken from culture after CMV antigen stimulation. CDR3 coding DNA: TGTGCCAGCAGCTTACAGGGAGGTCAGCCCCAGCATTTT. Its protein product is CASSLQGGQPQHF. Filled out from reference TRBV7-9 and TRBJ1-5, the complete variable domain reads DTGVSQNPRHKITKRGQNVTFRCDPISEHNRLYWYRQTLGQGPEFLTYFQNEAQLEKSRLLSDRFSAERPKGSFSTLEIQRTEQGDSAMYLCASSLQGGQPQHFGDGTRLSIL.